Described below is a single T cell receptor beta chain sequence and its context. The sample is drawn from a study of blood T cell repertoires in COVID-19. As for the study in general: Sites in the United States, Italy and Spain provided acute and convalescent COVID-19 samples. PBMCs, B-cell-depleted T cells, or T cells were the source of the cDNA or gDNA that made up the material.

Source study methods: By means of reference gene primer amplification, nucleated cell counts were estimated. Clones were sequenced by immunoSEQ multiplex PCR, and TCRdb holds only the in-frame ones, with some missing. V and J calls and clone size come straight from that table; D and trimming were deduced from the DNA. Seen here are about 110,000 clones, around 84% observed once, and the top ten hold about 3%. Trimming took 0 bases from V and 7 from J, leaving 7 bases between them. The CDR3 is 12 residues long. Germline CDR1 reads PRHDT; CDR2 reads FYEKMQ (reference sequence). This sequence originates from a middle-aged man with acute or convalescent COVID-19. This chain connects TRBV13 to TRBJ2-7, with D hard to call. The sequenced material came from peripheral blood. The CDR3 region is CASSLGMREQYF. CDR3 DNA: TGTGCCAGCAGCTTAGGCATGCGGGAGCAGTACTTC. Combining the CDR3 with reference TRBV13 and TRBJ2-7 gives the whole variable domain AAGVIQSPRHLIKEKRETATLKCYPIPRHDTVYWYQQGPGQDPQFLISFYEKMQSDKGSIPDRFSAQQFSDYHSELNMSSLELGDSALYFCASSLGMREQYFGPGTRLTVT.